A single sample is the source of the 24 T cell receptor beta chains below, sequenced in a study of cytomegalovirus exposure and HLA in healthy donors (dated by TCRdb to 2015 to 2018). Library preparation used the immunoSEQ multiplex PCR assay. The multiplex PCR relied on a mix of 60 forward primers for TCR Vbeta segments and 13 reverse primers for TCR Jbeta segments. TCRdb holds this immuneACCESS table with in-frame rearrangements only. Some clones are missing; in checked studies, unresolved V genes explain under half, and the rest has no known cause. The sample table records approximately 100,000 clones; about 68% of these occur just once. Less than 4.5% of the sample rests with the top ten. Sequencing was done on a sample of PBMCs. The receptor source for this set is a man younger than 40 in good health and CMV-seropositive.

The rearrangement joins TRBV30 to TRBJ1-1; D unclear. From germline, CDR1 is GTSNPN and CDR2 SVGIG (reference sequence). The CDR3 runs to 11 residues. The V and J ends lost 2 bases and 8 bases respectively, with 9 bases between them. Here the CDR3 DNA reads TGTGCCTGGAGTTATTCTTTAGAAGCTTTCTTT. Protein sequence: CAWSYSLEAFF.

This clone was counted a few times. The chain has TRBV10-3 and TRBJ1-3, with D hard to call. The CDR3 contains 12 residues. Germline lookup yields CDR1 ENHRY and CDR2 SYGVKD. Trimming removed 3 bases from V and 7 bases from J, with 7 bases in between. The CDR3 here is CAISELTNTIYF. The DNA for the CDR3 is TGTGCCATCAGTGAACTTACCAACACCATATATTTT.

This clone occurred a few times. The rearrangement joins TRBV6-5 to TRBJ1-1; no reliable D call. The CDR3 runs 15 residues. CDR1 MNHEY and CDR2 SVGAGI come from the germline V gene. V was shortened by 7 bases and J by 5 bases, with 20 bases between the two germline ends. CDR3 loop: CASTPSGGIGTEAFF. In DNA, the CDR3 is TGTGCCAGCACTCCCTCAGGAGGGATCGGTACTGAAGCTTTCTTT.

The chain has TRBV9 and TRBJ2-2, with TRBD1 matching 7 bases. CDR1 and CDR2 (germline): SGDLS, YYNGEE. CDR3 size: 14 residues. With V trimmed by 2 bases and J by 4 bases, 2 bases remained unmatched. CDR3 coding DNA: TGTGCCAGCAGCGTGTCAGGGGGCACCGGGGAGCTGTTTTTT. As protein: CASSVSGGTGELFF.

J is TRBJ2-1 and V is TRBV9; possible D gene TRBD2, 6 bases. Trimming took off 7 bases at V and 10 bases at J, with 24 bases between the two ends. Germline CDR1 reads SGDLS; CDR2 reads YYNGEE. This CDR3 contains 15 residues. CDR3 protein: CASSDFGTPVSEQFF. The DNA for the CDR3 is TGTGCCAGCTCCGACTTTGGGACTCCTGTTTCGGAGCAGTTCTTC.

The gene calls are TRBV28 and TRBJ1-6, with D maybe TRBD1 (6 bases). The CDR3 has 14 amino acids. Germline CDR1 and CDR2: MDHEN and SYDVKM. The V and J ends lost 6 bases and 9 bases respectively, with 15 bases between them. CDR3 amino acids: CASSPGTWSSPLHF. The CDR3 bases are TGTGCCAGCAGCCCCGGGACATGGAGTTCACCCCTCCACTTT.

The V gene is TRBV27, the J gene TRBJ2-3; no clear D gene. Germline loops: CDR1 MNHEY, CDR2 SMNVEV (reference sequence). The CDR3 runs 13 residues. V was pared by 6 bases and J by 2 bases, with 9 bases between. In DNA form, the CDR3 reads TGTGCCAGCAGCCGCGGTGACACAGATACGCAGTATTTT. Translated, it gives CASSRGDTDTQYF.

The chain couples TRBV2 to TRBJ2-7; 7 positions agree with TRBD2. V lost 6 bases and J lost 8; bases outside the gene matches: 10. The CDR3 consists of 13 residues. Germline values: CDR1 SNHLY, CDR2 FYNNEI. The CDR3 nucleotides are TGTGCCAGCAGCGGCGGGGGAGGGGCAAAGCAGTACTTC. Its translation is CASSGGGGAKQYF.

This clone was seen a few times. The chain uses TRBV27 and TRBJ1-1, with 9 positions matching TRBD1. The CDR3 loop spans 13 amino acids. With 8 bases clipped from V and 4 bases from J, the junction kept 5 bases outside the gene matches. Germline assignment: CDR1 MNHEY and CDR2 SMNVEV (reference sequence). The CDR3 sequence: CASGQTGGTEAFF. In nucleotides, the CDR3 is TGTGCCAGCGGCCAGACAGGGGGCACTGAAGCTTTCTTT.

This sequence joins TRBV5-4 and TRBJ2-2; possible D gene TRBD2, 5 bases. V was cut by 0 bases and J by 13 bases, with 10 bases left in between. Per the germline V gene, CDR1 is SGHNT and CDR2 is YYREEE (reference sequence). This CDR3 contains 12 residues. The CDR3 here is CASSLAGGALFF. CDR3 nucleotide sequence: TGTGCCAGCAGCTTGGCTGGAGGTGCGCTGTTTTTT.

This chain uses TRBV7-6 with TRBJ1-5; 8 bases agree with TRBD1. CDR1 and CDR2 from the germline V gene are SGHVS and FNYEAQ. This CDR3 has 16 amino acids. The V gene end was trimmed by 0 bases and the J gene end by 7 bases; junction bases not matched to a gene: 8. Here the CDR3 DNA reads TGTGCCAGCAGCTTAGCGGCAGGGGGCTTGAGACAGCCCCAGCATTTT. Protein sequence: CASSLAAGGLRQPQHF.

V usage is TRBV2 and J usage is TRBJ1-2, with D perhaps TRBD1 (6 bases). CDR3 length: 14 amino acids. Germline V gene sequence: CDR1 SNHLY, CDR2 FYNNEI. V was cut by 3 bases and J by 8 bases, with 16 bases left in between. CDR3 in DNA: TGTGCCAGCAGTGACCGGGGGGGGGCCTGGGGCTACACCTTC. Its translation: CASSDRGGAWGYTF.

The chain carries TRBV7-9 and TRBJ1-2; D gene uncertain. V was shortened by 3 bases and J by 6 bases, with 5 bases between the two germline ends. Germline V lookup: CDR1 SEHNR, CDR2 FQNEAQ (reference sequence). The CDR3 runs 11 residues. The CDR3 region has the DNA TGTGCCAGCAGCTTTGAGGATGGCTACACCTTC. Residues: CASSFEDGYTF.

A few counts support this clone. V is TRBV5-1 and J is TRBJ2-3; 7 nucleotides align to TRBD2. This CDR3 comprises 15 residues. Germline V gene lookup returns CDR1 SGHRS and CDR2 YFSETQ. J was trimmed by 3 bases and V by 4 bases; bases with no gene match: 8. In nucleotides, the CDR3 is TGCGCCAGCAGCGGGGGGGTCGGGATGACAGATACGCAGTATTTT. It translates to CASSGGVGMTDTQYF.

The chain links TRBV2 to TRBJ1-5, with D unresolved. The CDR3 is 15 amino acids. CDR1 SNHLY and CDR2 FYNNEI come from the germline V gene. The germline V and J ends were trimmed by 8 bases and 2 bases, with 16 bases remaining between them. CDR3 loop: CASGAGPARNQPQHF. For the CDR3, the DNA is TGTGCCAGCGGAGCGGGCCCGGCCCGCAATCAGCCCCAGCATTTT.

The chain employs TRBV6-4 and TRBJ1-5; D is undetermined. The CDR3 length is 13 residues. Germline loops: CDR1 MRHNA, CDR2 SNTAGT. Trimming cost V 0 bases and J 9 bases, with 9 bases left between them. CDR3 DNA sequence: TGTGCCAGCAGTGACTCGGAGGATGGGCCCCAGCATTTT. Its protein product is CASSDSEDGPQHF.

This clone was seen a handful of times. The chain combines TRBV5-1 with TRBJ1-2; unclear D gene. The V and J ends lost 4 bases and 2 bases respectively, with 9 bases between them. The CDR3 runs 13 residues. CDR1 and CDR2 from the germline V gene are SGHRS and YFSETQ. This chain's CDR3 is CASSPAENYGYTF. CDR3 DNA: TGCGCCAGCAGCCCCGCCGAGAACTATGGCTACACCTTC. The full variable domain, with the rest looked up from reference TRBV5-1 and TRBJ1-2, is KAGVTQTPRYLIKTRGQQVTLSCSPISGHRSVSWYQQTPGQGLQFLFEYFSETQRNKGNFPGRFSGRQFSNSRSEMNVSTLELGDSALYLCASSPAENYGYTFGSGTRLTVV.

This chain uses TRBV2 with TRBJ2-2; no reliable D call. Germline loops: CDR1 SNHLY, CDR2 FYNNEI. The ends were cut back, 3 bases at V and 1 base at J, with 6 bases in the middle. The CDR3 runs to 14 residues. DNA of the CDR3: TGTGCCAGCAGTGAGGCAGGGAACACCGGGGAGCTGTTTTTT. Protein sequence: CASSEAGNTGELFF.

This clone is a singleton in its sample. The chain joins TRBV18 to TRBJ2-7, with 8 positions matching TRBD1. This CDR3 region has 16 residues. V was clipped by 3 bases and J by 2 bases; unmatched bases: 9. Germline CDR1 is KGHSH and CDR2 is LQKENI. The CDR3 coding sequence is TGTGCCAGCTCACCCTTTGTGGACAGGGTCGCCTACGAGCAGTACTTC. It specifies CASSPFVDRVAYEQYF.

The chain uses TRBV27 and TRBJ1-6; D perhaps matches TRBD1 (5 bases). The V gene's germline CDR1 is MNHEY and CDR2 SMNVEV (reference sequence). The CDR3 extends over 21 amino acids. Trimming took 5 bases from V and 0 from J, leaving 26 bases between them. The CDR3 region is CASSPLEDRAALDSYNSPLHF. The CDR3 DNA is TGTGCCAGCAGTCCGCTTGAAGACAGAGCCGCCCTTGACTCCTATAATTCACCCCTCCACTTT.

V is TRBV29-1 and J is TRBJ1-2; 7 bases map to TRBD1. Germline loops: CDR1 SQVTM, CDR2 ANQGSEA. The junction had 8 bases not matched to a gene; V was cut back by 6 bases and J by 4 bases. This CDR3 has 13 amino acids. The CDR3 protein is CSVPPQGGYGYTF. The CDR3 DNA reads TGCAGCGTACCACCTCAGGGGGGCTATGGCTACACCTTC.

V and J are TRBV6-6 and TRBJ1-6, with no clear D. With 4 bases removed from V and 14 bases from J, the gap between germline ends came to 12 bases. Germline CDR1 MNHNY, CDR2 SVGAGI (reference sequence). CDR3 length: 12 residues. The CDR3 bases are TGTGCCAGCAGTTTTTCCACCGGGTCCCTCCACTTT. Protein product: CASSFSTGSLHF.

The rearrangement links TRBV11-2 to TRBJ2-7, with D perhaps matching TRBD2 (6 bases). V was pared by 0 bases and J by 4 bases, with 10 bases between. The germline gives CDR1 SGHAT, CDR2 FQNNGV. This CDR3 has 14 residues. The DNA of the CDR3 is TGTGCCAGCAGCTTAGATGCGGGGACGTACGAGCAGTACTTC. As protein: CASSLDAGTYEQYF.

This chain joins TRBV6-5 and TRBJ2-5, with D maybe TRBD1 (6 bases). V was clipped by 2 bases and J by 3 bases, with 7 bases between them. CDR1 and CDR2 (germline): MNHEY, SVGAGI. The CDR3 totals 13 residues. DNA of the CDR3: TGTGCCAGCAGTTACGGGACAAAAGAGACCCAGTACTTC. Protein product: CASSYGTKETQYF.